Below, 8 T cell receptor beta chains from the same sample are listed, as sequenced in a study of early T cells in non-severe SARS-CoV-2 infection. Each CDR3 protein is one row after TCRdb ran MiXCR on the 5' RACE reads. The table includes roughly 80,000 distinct CDR3 sequences, less than 20% detected once. The sample was whole blood. Source of these receptors: an adult who was a healthcare worker with PCR-confirmed SARS-CoV-2 infection or an uninfected control (not recorded which).

This clonotype has just a few counts. The chain uses TRBV29-1 and TRBJ1-2; TRBD1 aligns across 7 bases. Germline CDR1 is SQVTM and CDR2 is ANQGSEA. CDR3 length: 11 residues. Losses at the gene ends were 7 bases for V and 7 bases for J; bases not matched to a gene: 6. The CDR3 sequence: CSGTGEAGYTF. CDR3 nucleotides: TGCAGCGGTACAGGGGAAGCTGGCTACACCTTC.

This clonotype was counted at least ten times. The genes are TRBV20-1 and TRBJ2-1, with 12 positions matching TRBD2. Losses at the gene ends were 4 bases for V and 7 bases for J; bases not matched to a gene: 8. This CDR3 region has 15 residues. Looked up from germline, CDR1 is DFQATT and CDR2 is SNEGSKA (reference sequence). The CDR3 sequence: CSATASGRAPNEQFF. The CDR3 DNA sequence: TGCAGTGCTACCGCTAGCGGGAGGGCCCCAAATGAGCAGTTCTTC.

This clonotype showed up many times. V is TRBV7-9 and J is TRBJ2-4; possibly TRBD2 for D (5 bases). This CDR3 has 15 residues. The V end was cut by 3 bases, the J end by 4 bases, with 13 bases between. Germline V gives CDR1 SEHNR, CDR2 FQNEAQ (reference sequence). Here the CDR3 DNA reads TGTGCCAGCAGCTTTACAGTGGCGGGTAAAAACATTCAGTACTTC. Protein product: CASSFTVAGKNIQYF.

This rearrangement joins TRBV7-2 to TRBJ2-3, with 7 bases matching TRBD2. This CDR3 is 15 amino acids long. Trimming removed 7 bases from V and 8 bases from J; junction bases left unmatched: 15. Germline V gene data show CDR1 as SGHTA and CDR2 as FQGNSA. The CDR3 loop is CASTPLAGALGTQYF. The CDR3 DNA reads as TGTGCCAGCACCCCGTTAGCGGGCGCTCTGGGTACGCAGTATTTT.

J is TRBJ1-6 and V is TRBV28; no reliable D call. This CDR3 spans 18 amino acids. V lost 5 bases and J 5 bases, leaving 22 bases between the germline ends. From germline, CDR1 is MDHEN and CDR2 SYDVKM. CDR3 nucleotides: TGTGCCAGCAGTCCCGGAAGCCACGCCGCCGCGAATAATTCACCCCTCCACTTT. Its protein product is CASSPGSHAAANNSPLHF.

J is TRBJ1-6 and V is TRBV5-1; TRBD1 aligns across 7 bases. Looked up from germline, CDR1 is SGHRS and CDR2 is YFSETQ. The V segment lost 3 bases and the J segment 9 bases; nucleotides outside the gene matches: 6. This CDR3 spans 14 amino acids. The CDR3, as DNA: TGCGCCAGCAGCTACGGACAGGAATTTTCACCCCTCCACTTT. This translates into CASSYGQEFSPLHF.

The gene calls are TRBV12-3 or TRBV12-4 and TRBJ2-1, with 11 nucleotides matching TRBD2. Trimming cost V 6 bases and J 6 bases; bases outside gene matches: 4. The CDR3 sequence is 14 residues long. CDR3 sequence: CASSLAGGINEQFF. CDR3 DNA sequence: TGTGCCAGCAGCCTAGCGGGAGGCATCAATGAGCAGTTCTTC.

This clonotype was counted at least ten times. This chain uses TRBV28 with TRBJ1-2, with a possible D match to TRBD1 (5 bases). The CDR3 is 13 amino acids. V gave up 10 bases and J gave up 4 bases, with 16 bases separating them. Germline V gene data show CDR1 as MDHEN and CDR2 as SYDVKM. As DNA, the CDR3 is TGTGCCACCGTCCGGGGGGGAGGCTATGGCTACACCTTC. Amino acid sequence: CATVRGGGYGYTF.